This T cell receptor beta chain stems from a study of vaccination effects on CD4 cells after COVID-19 (dated by TCRdb to between 2021 and 2024). With respect to the entire study: Two doses of either the BNT162b2 or the mRNA-1273 mRNA SARS-CoV-2 vaccine were administered to participants. The full study included around ten COVID-19 convalescent patients and several SARS-CoV-2-naive healthy vaccine recipients. In both COVID-19 convalescent patients and infection-naive vaccine recipients, the study compared SARS-CoV-2 spike-specific CD4+ TCR repertoires from before mRNA vaccination with those from after it. Cultures from other donors in the study were sequenced using the Oncomine TCR Beta short-read assay on an Illumina iSeq 100. The paper's findings and limits, for the study overall: Limitations of the study were the small number of convalescent patients and the absence of early post-infection timepoints. At late post-vaccination timepoints, both infection-induced and vaccine-induced clones showed marked clonal contraction, consistent with waning T cell responses. Among healthy vaccine recipients, nearly all vaccine-induced clones were SARS-CoV-2 mono-reactive, and only 1 of 255 was cross-reactive with common cold coronaviruses.

Library construction relied on the immunoSEQ multiplex PCR assay. DNA from the cultured, isolated CD4+ T cells was subjected to TCR beta CDR3 sequencing. The authors processed their data as follows. The analysis removed non-productive TCR sequences, trimmed reads to the CDR3 region, and retained only CDR3s that were 7 or more amino acids long. Antigen-specific clonotypes were identified using the MANAFEST web app by comparison of expansion in peptide wells against reference cultures. For clones to be considered positive, expansion at FDR<0.05 versus reference and all other wells, an odds ratio above 5, and a frequency above 0.1% in two replicate wells were required. Clonotypes significantly expanded in SARS-CoV-2 spike wells and in at least one common cold coronavirus spike condition were defined as cross-reactive. CDR3 similarity was assessed by Levenshtein distance with the stringdist R package, and unrooted trees were built with ape in R 3.6.1. Imported from immuneACCESS, the table was reduced by TCRdb to in-frame sequences with V and J called. These copies leave out some clones; in studies compared against another copy, an unresolved V gene accounts for under half, and the cause of the remainder is not known. Clone size and V and J calls were adopted from that table, with D and trimming inferred from the DNA. The sample records 78,000 or so clones, under 80% of which are singletons. The ten most abundant clones make up roughly a tenth of the sample.

A single count supports this clone. Its antigen remains undetermined. Base qualities are missing; no much larger clone stands one base away. The ViraFEST assay stimulated PBMC with viral peptide pools and then used TCR sequencing to identify antigen-specific CD4+ T cell clonotypes by expansion. After around eleven days of culture, CD4+ T cells were isolated with the EasySep CD4+ T cell isolation kit. Negative nucleocapsid antibody results before and after vaccination confirmed that the healthy vaccine recipients had no prior SARS-CoV-2 infection. Each well held two million PBMC cultured in IMDM containing about 5.4% human AB serum, 9 to 10 IU/ml IL-2 and gentamicin, along with around 9.1 ug/ml peptides. On days 3 and 7, half of the culture medium was replaced with fresh IL-2-containing medium. Unless noted otherwise, every peptide stimulation condition was cultured in triplicate wells. PBMC were separated from whole blood using Ficoll-Paque Plus gradient centrifugation and were then either cryopreserved at -140C or used fresh. Overlapping peptide pools spanned the spike proteins of SARS-CoV-2 and the common cold coronaviruses HCoV-NL63, HCoV-OC43 and HCoV-229E. The QIAamp micro DNA kit was used to extract genomic DNA from the cultured CD4+ T cells.

This TCR derives from a human donor who received a COVID-19 vaccine. Sample: CD4+ T cells from PBMCs cultured with SARS-CoV-2 spike peptides, taken before COVID-19 vaccination. In light of the paper, this sample's cell subset or site label describes: SARS-CoV-2 spike overlapping peptide pool stimulation.

The CDR3 in this case is CAWSVIGGNSPLHF. The DNA sequence is TGTGCCTGGAGTGTGATTGGGGGGAATTCACCCCTCCACTTT. The receptor chain draws on TRBV30 and TRBJ1-6; matching of 5 bases hints at TRBD1 as the D gene. The germline V gene (reference sequence) sets CDR1 to GTSNPN and CDR2 to SVGIG. Trimming at the junction amounts to 0 bases on V and 7 bases on J, and the germline ends lie 10 bases apart. CDR3 length: 14 amino acids, cysteine to phenylalanine. CDR3 DNA only is kept here, 42 bases in frame from base 1.